Reported below is one T cell receptor (beta chain). Germline V gene data show CDR1 as SGHNT and CDR2 as YYREEE (reference sequence). V was clipped by 4 bases and J by 0 bases; unmatched bases: 6. The CDR3 covers 16 residues. This table comes from immunoSEQ multiplex PCR, and its TCRdb copy is limited to in-frame clones, with some not included. The sample shows fewer than 250,000 clones, about 83% of them seen only once. This sample stems from a study of blood T cell repertoires in COVID-19. Study details: COVID-19 samples, acute and convalescent, were from the United States, Italy and Spain.

Ages ranged from roughly 18 to 100 years, with residence in more than 20 US areas. This TCR was sampled from a woman aged 40 to 49 who had been exposed to COVID-19. The chain joins TRBV5-4 to TRBJ1-1, with TRBD1 matching 10 bases. The sample comprised PBMCs or T cells enriched from blood (not recorded which). CDR3: CASSQGQGLMNTEAFF. The CDR3 DNA reads as TGTGCCAGCAGCCAGGGACAGGGGCTAATGAACACTGAAGCTTTCTTT.